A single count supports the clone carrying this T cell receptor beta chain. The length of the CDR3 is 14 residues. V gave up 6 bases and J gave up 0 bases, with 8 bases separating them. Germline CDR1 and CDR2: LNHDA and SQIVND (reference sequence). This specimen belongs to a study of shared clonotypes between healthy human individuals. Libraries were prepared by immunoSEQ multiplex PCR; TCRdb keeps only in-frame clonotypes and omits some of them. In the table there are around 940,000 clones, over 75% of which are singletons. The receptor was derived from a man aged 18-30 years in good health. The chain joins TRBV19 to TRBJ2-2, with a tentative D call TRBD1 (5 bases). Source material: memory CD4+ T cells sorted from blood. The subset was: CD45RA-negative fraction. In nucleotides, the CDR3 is TGTGCCAGTAGGACAGACTCGAACACCGGGGAGCTGTTTTTT. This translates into CASRTDSNTGELFF.